The clone carrying this TCR beta chain has a single count. The antigen is not known. As the CDR3 is not closed by the conserved phenylalanine or tryptophan, this likely results from a read error. No DNA is shown, since the ends of the CDR3 on it are uncertain; the CDR3 is the one TCRdb lists. This sample stems from a study of tumor and adjacent non-tumor tissue in lung cancer. General study results and limits: Shorter survival was associated with higher TCR diversity in tumors. Normal lung showed higher cumulative top 100 clone frequency than tumor. Significantly higher TCR diversity was found in tumor than normal lung.

A modified ARM-PCR protocol with three rounds of nested PCR amplified TCRbeta. TCRdb used MiXCR to reprocess the multiplex PCR reads, holding one entry per CDR3 protein. The sample yields around 74,000 distinct CDR3 sequences, about two thirds seen once. RNA was extracted from bulk tissue without any cell sorting. Newly diagnosed lung cancer patients had thoracic surgery in China, August–November 2014, without prior chemotherapy. The CDR3 adds up to 14 amino acids, both ends counted. The germline V gene has CDR1 SGHAT and CDR2 FQDESV (reference sequence). Material: lung tumor tissue. The genes are TRBV11-1 and TRBJ1-2. This receptor was identified in a woman in her 70s with non-small cell lung cancer. CDR3 amino acids: CASSHSGAGYGCTY.